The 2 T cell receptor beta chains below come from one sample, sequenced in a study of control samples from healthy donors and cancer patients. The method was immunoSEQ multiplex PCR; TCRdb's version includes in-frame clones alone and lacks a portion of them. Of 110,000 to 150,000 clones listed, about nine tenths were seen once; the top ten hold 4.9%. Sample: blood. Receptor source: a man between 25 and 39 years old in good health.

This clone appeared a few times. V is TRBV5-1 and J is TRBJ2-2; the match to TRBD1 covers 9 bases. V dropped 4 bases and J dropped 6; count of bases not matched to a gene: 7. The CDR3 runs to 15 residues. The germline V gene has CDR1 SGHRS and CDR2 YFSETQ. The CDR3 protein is CASSVGTGMAGELFF. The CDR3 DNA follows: TGCGCCAGCAGCGTCGGGACAGGGATGGCCGGGGAGCTGTTTTTT.

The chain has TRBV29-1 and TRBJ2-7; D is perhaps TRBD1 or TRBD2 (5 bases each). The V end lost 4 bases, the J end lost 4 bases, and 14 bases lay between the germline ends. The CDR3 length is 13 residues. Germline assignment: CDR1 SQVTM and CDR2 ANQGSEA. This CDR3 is CSVAAGTVYEQYF. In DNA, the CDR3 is TGCAGCGTTGCCGCTGGGACGGTTTACGAGCAGTACTTC.